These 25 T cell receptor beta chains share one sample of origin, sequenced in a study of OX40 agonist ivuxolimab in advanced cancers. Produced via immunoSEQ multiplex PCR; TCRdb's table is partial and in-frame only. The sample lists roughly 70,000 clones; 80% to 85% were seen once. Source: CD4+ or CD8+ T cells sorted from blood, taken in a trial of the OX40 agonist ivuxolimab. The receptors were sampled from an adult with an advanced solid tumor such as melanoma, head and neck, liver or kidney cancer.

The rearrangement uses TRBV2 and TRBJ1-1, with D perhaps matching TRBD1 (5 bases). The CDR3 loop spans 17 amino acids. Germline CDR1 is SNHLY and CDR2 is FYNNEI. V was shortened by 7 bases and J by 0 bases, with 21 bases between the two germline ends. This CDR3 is CASTTSGHGFVNTEAFF. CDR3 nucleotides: TGTGCCAGCACTACCTCCGGACACGGATTCGTGAACACTGAAGCTTTCTTT.

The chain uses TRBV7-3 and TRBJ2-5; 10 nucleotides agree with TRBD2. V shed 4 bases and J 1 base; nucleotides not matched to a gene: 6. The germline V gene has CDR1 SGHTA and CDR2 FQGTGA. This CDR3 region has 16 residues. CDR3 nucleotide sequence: TGTGCCAGCAGCTCCACCGGGACTAGCGCCCAAGAGACCCAGTACTTC. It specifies CASSSTGTSAQETQYF.

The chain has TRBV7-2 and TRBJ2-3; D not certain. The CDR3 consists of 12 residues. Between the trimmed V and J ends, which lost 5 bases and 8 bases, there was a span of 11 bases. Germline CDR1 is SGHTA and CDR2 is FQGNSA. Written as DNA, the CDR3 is TGTGCCAGCAGCAATACTTGGGGTACGCAGTATTTT. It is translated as CASSNTWGTQYF.

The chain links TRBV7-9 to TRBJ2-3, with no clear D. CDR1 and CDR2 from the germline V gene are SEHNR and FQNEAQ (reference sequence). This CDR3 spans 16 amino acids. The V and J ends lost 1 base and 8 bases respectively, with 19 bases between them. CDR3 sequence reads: CASSLGRGSTQTTQYF. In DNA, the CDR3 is TGTGCCAGCAGCTTAGGACGTGGCTCTACTCAAACTACGCAGTATTTT.

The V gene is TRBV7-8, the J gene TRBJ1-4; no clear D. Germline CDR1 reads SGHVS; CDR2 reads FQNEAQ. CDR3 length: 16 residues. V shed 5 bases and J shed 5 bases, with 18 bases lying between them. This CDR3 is CASSHPGDELNEKLFF. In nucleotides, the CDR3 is TGTGCCAGCAGCCATCCGGGCGACGAATTAAATGAAAAACTGTTTTTT.

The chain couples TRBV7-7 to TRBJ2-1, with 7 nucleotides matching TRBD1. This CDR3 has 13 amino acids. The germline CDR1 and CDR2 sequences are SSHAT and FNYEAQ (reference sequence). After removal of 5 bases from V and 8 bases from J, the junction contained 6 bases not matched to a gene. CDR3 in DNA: TGTGCCAGCAGCCTCGTAGGGGGCGATGAGCAGTTCTTC. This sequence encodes CASSLVGGDEQFF.

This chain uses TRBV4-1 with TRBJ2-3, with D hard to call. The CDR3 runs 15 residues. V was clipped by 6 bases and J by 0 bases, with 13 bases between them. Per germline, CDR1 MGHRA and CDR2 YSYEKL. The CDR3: CASRRQDASTDTQYF. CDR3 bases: TGCGCCAGCAGGAGGCAGGACGCTAGCACAGATACGCAGTATTTT.

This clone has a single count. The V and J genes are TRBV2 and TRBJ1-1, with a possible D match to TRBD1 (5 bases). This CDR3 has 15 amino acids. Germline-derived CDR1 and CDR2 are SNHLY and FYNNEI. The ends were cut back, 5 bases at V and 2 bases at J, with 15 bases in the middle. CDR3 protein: CASSPWTGRNTEAFF. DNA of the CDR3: TGTGCCAGCAGTCCGTGGACGGGACGCAACACTGAAGCTTTCTTT.

In nucleotides, the CDR3 is TGTGCCAGCAGTGAAGGCGGCTACGAGCAGTACTTC. Translated: CASSEGGYEQYF. The chain carries TRBV7-6 and TRBJ2-7, with D hard to call. This CDR3 region has 12 residues. Trimming stripped 6 bases from V and 3 bases from J, with 9 bases between. CDR1 is SGHVS and CDR2 is FNYEAQ in the germline V gene.

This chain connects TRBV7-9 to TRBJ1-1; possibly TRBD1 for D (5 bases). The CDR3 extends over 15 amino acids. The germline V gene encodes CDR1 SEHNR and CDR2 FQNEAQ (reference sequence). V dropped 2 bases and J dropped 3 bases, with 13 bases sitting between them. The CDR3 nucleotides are TGTGCCAGCAGCTTAAACAATATGGGGGACACTGAAGCTTTCTTT. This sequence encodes CASSLNNMGDTEAFF.

Here the CDR3 reads CASSLRGGLADTQYF. DNA for the CDR3: TGTGCCAGCAGTTTGCGGGGGGGCCTCGCAGATACGCAGTATTTT. The chain couples TRBV5-5 to TRBJ2-3; TRBD2 aligns across 9 bases. J was trimmed by 4 bases and V by 5 bases; bases with no gene match: 8. Per the germline V gene, CDR1 is SGHKS and CDR2 is YYEKEE (reference sequence). The CDR3 is 15 residues long.

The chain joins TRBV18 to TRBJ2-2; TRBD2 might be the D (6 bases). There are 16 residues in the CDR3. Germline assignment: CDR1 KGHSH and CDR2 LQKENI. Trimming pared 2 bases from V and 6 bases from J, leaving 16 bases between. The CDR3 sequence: CASSPRAPSVSGELFF. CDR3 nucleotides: TGTGCCAGCTCACCAAGGGCCCCTAGCGTTTCCGGGGAGCTGTTTTTT.

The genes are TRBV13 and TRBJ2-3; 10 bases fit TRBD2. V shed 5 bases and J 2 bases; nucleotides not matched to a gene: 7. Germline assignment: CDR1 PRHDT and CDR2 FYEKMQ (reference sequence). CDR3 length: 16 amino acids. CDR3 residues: CASSLSGTSDTDTQYF. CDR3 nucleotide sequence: TGTGCCAGCAGCCTCAGCGGGACTAGCGACACAGATACGCAGTATTTT.

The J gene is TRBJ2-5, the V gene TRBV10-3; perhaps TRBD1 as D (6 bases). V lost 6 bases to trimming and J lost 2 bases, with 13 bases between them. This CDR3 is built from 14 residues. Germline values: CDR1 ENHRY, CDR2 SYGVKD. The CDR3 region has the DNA TGTGCCATCAGGCCGGACAGCCTTCAAGAGACCCAGTACTTC. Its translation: CAIRPDSLQETQYF.

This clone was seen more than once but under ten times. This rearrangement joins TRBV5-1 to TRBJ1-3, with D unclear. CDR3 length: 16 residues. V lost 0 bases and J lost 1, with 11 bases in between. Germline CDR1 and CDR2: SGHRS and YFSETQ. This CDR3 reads CASSLVSPGSGNTIYF. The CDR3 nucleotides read TGCGCCAGCAGCTTGGTGTCTCCGGGTTCTGGAAACACCATATATTTT.

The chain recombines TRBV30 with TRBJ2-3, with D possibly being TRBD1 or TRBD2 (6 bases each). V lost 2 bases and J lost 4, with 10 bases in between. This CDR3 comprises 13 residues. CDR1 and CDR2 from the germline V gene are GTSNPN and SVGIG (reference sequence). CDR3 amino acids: CAWSKGGPDTQYF. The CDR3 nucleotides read TGTGCCTGGAGTAAGGGGGGTCCAGATACGCAGTATTTT. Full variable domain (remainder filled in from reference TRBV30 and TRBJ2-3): SQTIHQWPATLVQPVGSPLSLECTVEGTSNPNLYWYRQAAGRGLQLLFYSVGIGQISSEVPQNLSASRPQDRQFILSSKKLLLSDSGFYLCAWSKGGPDTQYFGPGTRLTVL.

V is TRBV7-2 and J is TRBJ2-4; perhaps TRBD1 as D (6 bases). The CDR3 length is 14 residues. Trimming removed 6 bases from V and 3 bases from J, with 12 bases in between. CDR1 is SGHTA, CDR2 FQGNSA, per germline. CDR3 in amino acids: CASRWGPDKNIQYF. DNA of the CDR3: TGTGCCAGCAGATGGGGGCCGGACAAAAACATTCAGTACTTC.

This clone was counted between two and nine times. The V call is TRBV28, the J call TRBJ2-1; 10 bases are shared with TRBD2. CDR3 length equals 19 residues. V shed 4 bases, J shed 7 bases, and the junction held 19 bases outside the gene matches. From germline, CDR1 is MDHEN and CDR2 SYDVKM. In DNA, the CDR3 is TGTGCCAGCAGTTACGCCCCCCCCCTACTAGCGGGAACGGGAAATGAGCAGTTCTTC. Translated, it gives CASSYAPPLLAGTGNEQFF.

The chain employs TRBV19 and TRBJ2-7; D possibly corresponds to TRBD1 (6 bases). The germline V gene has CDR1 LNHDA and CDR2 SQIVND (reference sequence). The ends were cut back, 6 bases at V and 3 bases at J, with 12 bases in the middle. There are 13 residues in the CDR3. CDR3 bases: TGTGCCAGTAGCCGAACAGGGTTCTACGAGCAGTACTTC. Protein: CASSRTGFYEQYF. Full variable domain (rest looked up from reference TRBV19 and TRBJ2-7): DGGITQSPKYLFRKEGQNVTLSCEQNLNHDAMYWYRQDPGQGLRLIYYSQIVNDFQKGDIAEGYSVSREKKESFPLTVTSAQKNPTAFYLCASSRTGFYEQYFGPGTRLTVT.

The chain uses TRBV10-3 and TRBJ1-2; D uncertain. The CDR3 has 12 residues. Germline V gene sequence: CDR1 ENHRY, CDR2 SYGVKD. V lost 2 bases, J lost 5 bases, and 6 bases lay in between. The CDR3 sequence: CAISEAEYGYTF. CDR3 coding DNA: TGTGCCATCAGTGAGGCGGAATATGGCTACACCTTC.

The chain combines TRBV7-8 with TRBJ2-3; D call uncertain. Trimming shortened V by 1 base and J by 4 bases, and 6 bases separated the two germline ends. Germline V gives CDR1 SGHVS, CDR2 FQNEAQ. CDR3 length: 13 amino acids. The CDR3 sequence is CASSLVVADTQYF. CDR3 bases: TGTGCCAGCAGCTTAGTTGTAGCAGATACGCAGTATTTT.

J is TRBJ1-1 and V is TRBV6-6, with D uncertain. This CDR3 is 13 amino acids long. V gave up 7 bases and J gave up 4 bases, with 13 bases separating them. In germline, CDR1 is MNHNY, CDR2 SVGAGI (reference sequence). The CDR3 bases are TGTGCCAGCAATTCCCAGACGGGCACTGAAGCTTTCTTT. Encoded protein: CASNSQTGTEAFF.

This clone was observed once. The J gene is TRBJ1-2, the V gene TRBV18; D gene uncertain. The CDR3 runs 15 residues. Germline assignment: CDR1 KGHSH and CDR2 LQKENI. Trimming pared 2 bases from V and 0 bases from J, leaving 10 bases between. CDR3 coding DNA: TGTGCCAGCTCACCATTAGAGATAGCTAACTATGGCTACACCTTC. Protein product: CASSPLEIANYGYTF. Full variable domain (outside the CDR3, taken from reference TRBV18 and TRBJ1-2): NAGVMQNPRHLVRRRGQEARLRCSPMKGHSHVYWYRQLPEEGLKFMVYLQKENIIDESGMPKERFSAEFPKEGPSILRIQQVVRGDSAAYFCASSPLEIANYGYTFGSGTRLTVV.

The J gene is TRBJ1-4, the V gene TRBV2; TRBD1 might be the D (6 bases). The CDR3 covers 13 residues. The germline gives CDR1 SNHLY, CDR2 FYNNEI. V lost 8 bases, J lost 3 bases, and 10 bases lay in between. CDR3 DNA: TGTGCCAGCGCTAGGGGGGCTAATGAAAAACTGTTTTTT. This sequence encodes CASARGANEKLFF.

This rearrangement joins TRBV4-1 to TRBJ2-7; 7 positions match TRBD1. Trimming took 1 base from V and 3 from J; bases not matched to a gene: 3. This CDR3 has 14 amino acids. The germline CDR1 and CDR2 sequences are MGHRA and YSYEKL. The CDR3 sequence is CASSQAPGGYEQYV. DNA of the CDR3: TGCGCCAGCAGCCAAGCGCCAGGGGGCTACGAGCAGTACGTC.